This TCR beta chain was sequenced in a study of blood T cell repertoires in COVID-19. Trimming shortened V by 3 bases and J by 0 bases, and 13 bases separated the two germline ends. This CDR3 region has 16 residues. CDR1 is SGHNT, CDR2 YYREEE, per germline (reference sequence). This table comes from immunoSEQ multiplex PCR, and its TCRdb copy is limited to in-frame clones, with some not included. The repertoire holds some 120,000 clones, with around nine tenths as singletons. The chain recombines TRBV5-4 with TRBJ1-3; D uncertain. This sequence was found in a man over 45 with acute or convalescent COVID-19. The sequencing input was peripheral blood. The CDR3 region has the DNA TGTGCCAGCAGCTCGGGGAGCAGGAACTCTGGAAACACCATATATTTT. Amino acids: CASSSGSRNSGNTIYF.